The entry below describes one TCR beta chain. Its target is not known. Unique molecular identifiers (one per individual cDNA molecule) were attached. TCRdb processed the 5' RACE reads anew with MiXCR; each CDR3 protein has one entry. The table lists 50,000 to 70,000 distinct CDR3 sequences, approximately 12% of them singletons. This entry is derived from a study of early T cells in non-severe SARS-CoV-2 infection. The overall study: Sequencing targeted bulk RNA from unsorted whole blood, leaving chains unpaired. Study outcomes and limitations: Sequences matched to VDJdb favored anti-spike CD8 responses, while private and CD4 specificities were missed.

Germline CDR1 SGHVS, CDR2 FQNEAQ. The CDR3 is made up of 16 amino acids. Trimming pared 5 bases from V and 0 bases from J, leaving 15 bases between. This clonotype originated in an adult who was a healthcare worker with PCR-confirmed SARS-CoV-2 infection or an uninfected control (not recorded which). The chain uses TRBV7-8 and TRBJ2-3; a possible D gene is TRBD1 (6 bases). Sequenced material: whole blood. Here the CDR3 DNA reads TGTGCCAGCAGCGCCAGCAGGGGACCTAGCACAGATACGCAGTATTTT. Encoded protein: CASSASRGPSTDTQYF.